This T cell receptor (beta chain) was obtained from a study of cytomegalovirus exposure and HLA in healthy donors (dated by TCRdb to about 2017). Concerning the study at large: An earlier analysis of several hundred of the donors reported 250 to 350 Gb of sequence data and approximately 110 million unique TCR beta sequences from 150 million to 200 million T cells. Donor age, sex, ethnicity and CMV serostatus were collected together with the repertoire data. The study aimed to test whether signatures of past pathogen exposure could be identified by cataloging public T cell receptors. An earlier analysis of roughly 600 of the donors used high-throughput TCR beta sequencing to judge whether each TCR beta V gene segment behaved as functional or pseudogenic. To study patterns of TCR occurrence, a later analysis re-analyzed previously published TCR beta repertoires from hundreds of donors and added high-resolution HLA genotyping. Rather than using new phenotypic data, the later analysis identified candidate immune exposures from TCR beta sequences and from how often those sequences occurred across donors. Both class I and class II loci were covered by HLA typing, at four-digit resolution. All discovery cohort repertoires had been generated on a single sequencing platform. Four to six DR-DQ haplotypes were handled as single units for association and clustering, since linkage in the cohort was strong. On average, approximately 250,000 unique TCR beta nucleotide sequences were sequenced per donor among fewer than 500 genotyped donors of the cohort, with roughly 20% of those sequences being non-productive. A later genetic analysis took genome-wide SNP genotypes for about three fifths of the 666 donors and used that subset as a discovery cohort. Of the 300 to 500 genotyped donors, 81% were placed in the genetic ancestry cluster associated with self-reported Caucasian donors. The study used immunosequencing to profile the T cell repertoires of hundreds of subjects and linked those repertoires to cytomegalovirus serostatus. The number of typed donors differed by locus: 629-630 for A, B, C, DRB1 and DQB1; approximately 530 for DQA1; some 610 for DPA1; and around 450 for DPB1. High-throughput TCR immunosequencing, statistical association of individual TCRs with disease status, and machine learning were combined to predict cytomegalovirus infection status. An early release that covered roughly 600 HLA-typed donors contained 300 to 350 gigabases of sequencing data and 80 million or so unique TCR sequences. Besides the first cohort of hundreds of subjects, a separate validation cohort made up of 90 to 150 different subjects was used.

In the germline V gene, CDR1 corresponds to MDHEN and CDR2 to SYDVKM. The CDR3 sequence holds 11 residues, the cysteine and phenylalanine included. The read is trimmed to its CDR3 DNA, 33 bases read in frame from base 1. V sheds 11 bases and J sheds 6 bases, leaving 14 bases between their ends. Summary of the overall study and its limitations: The classifier was reported to diagnose cytomegalovirus status with high specificity and sensitivity in both the original and validation cohorts. In a later genetic analysis, a missense DCLRE1C variant was associated with V-gene and J-gene trimming of TCR beta chains, and the association was replicated in an independent cohort. In a later analysis, HLA-associated TCR beta chains showed more clonal expansion and lower generation probabilities than non-associated chains that were equally common. Broadly in line with IMGT annotations, most TCR beta V segments showed up in productive rearrangements about 87% or about 30% of the time in an earlier analysis of several hundred of the donors. Strong co-occurrence of HLA alleles, especially DR and DQ, made assigning TCR associations to individual alleles difficult. In vitro tests confirmed that three of the cytomegalovirus-associated TCR beta chains recognize cytomegalovirus antigens. Approximately 18 rarely observed V segments, including chromosome 9 orphons, were excluded from the earlier analysis of some 590 of the donors because counts were too low. Correlated functional status among segregating V segments might reflect linkage disequilibrium, but an unknown experimental factor could not be ruled out. Sequencing depth was assumed to be roughly uniform across donors in the presence/absence analyses, though that assumption may not hold. Specific HLA alleles were associated with 15,000 to 20,000 TCR beta sequences at a false discovery rate of 0.05 in a later analysis. A total of roughly 160 TCR beta chains were listed by the study as associated with cytomegalovirus. A later analysis found that TCR association rates varied across HLA loci, with DRB1 alleles showing the most associated TCRs and HLA-C alleles the fewest. Compared with the roughly 600-donor mean, donors in an Asian-associated ancestry cluster had fewer N-insertions in productive TCRs, according to a later genetic analysis. The sequencing pipeline was judged likely to have produced a cluster of highly shared sequence variants as a technical artifact. Most TCR sequences were observed very rarely across donors, whereas some public TCRs were present in many individuals. It was suggested by the authors that the approach could potentially be generalized to other disease states and immunological phenotypes. In a later analysis, several top co-occurrence clusters were reported to appear linked to parvovirus B19, influenza, CMV and Epstein-Barr virus. According to a later analysis, most CMV-associated TCR beta chains appeared to be HLA-restricted, and the HLA associations seemed to be driven largely by CMV exposure. HLA typing was unavailable for some donors at each locus, so association tests used only the typed subset. Immune exposure information for the cohort was limited to CMV serostatus. The 87-base-pair reads could not distinguish some IMGT-functional V segments, including TRBV6-2 and TRBV6-3, so those segments were excluded. A further reported finding was that TCR beta sequences accurately predicted the HLA-A and HLA-B alleles for most subjects in the first cohort. The cohort was sequenced for TCR beta chains only, and without alpha or paired-chain data the features that could be detected were limited.

As regards this clone: The antigen it binds to is not known. Base qualities are not at hand, and no much larger clone is one base apart.

The library came from the immunoSEQ multiplex PCR assay. A mixture of 60 forward primers for TCR Vbeta segments and 13 reverse primers for TCR Jbeta segments was used in the multiplex PCR. A multiplex PCR assay on genomic DNA amplified the CDR3 region of rearranged TCR beta genes. Amplified TCR beta libraries were sequenced as 87-base-pair reads on the Illumina HiSeq System. Concerning the study's data processing: A later analysis tallied around 87 million unique TCR beta chains across the 650 to 750 repertoires, and some 12 million of those chains were shared by two or more donors. To remove PCR and sequencing errors, raw reads were error-corrected and collapsed into unique sequences using a nearest-neighbor algorithm that merged closely related sequences. To assign V, D and J gene segments, CDR3 sequences were aligned to IMGT reference sequences. Each retained sequence needed at least a six-nucleotide match to both a V gene segment and a J gene segment. Rearrangements were classified as productive when the CDR3 lacked stop codons and remained in frame with V and J, and all other rearrangements were classified as non-productive. CDR3 was defined according to IMGT convention as the region running from the second conserved V-encoded cysteine to the conserved J-encoded phenylalanine. The earlier analysis of 500 to 750 of the donors excluded any sequence lacking an unambiguous match to a single V gene segment. In an earlier analysis of approximately 590 of the donors, V segments were called functional above 56.7% productive rearrangements and were called segregating when the between-donor standard deviation exceeded 5%. To diagnose cytomegalovirus status from the catalog of TCR beta chain sequences, a statistical classification framework was built. In a later analysis, TCR nucleotide sequences were compared against IMGT/GENE-DB human TR gene sequences so that V and J genes could be assigned. In a later analysis, CDR3 sequences and most-parsimonious VDJ recombination scenarios were assigned using the TCRdist pipeline. In a later analysis, each TCR beta chain was defined by its CDR3 amino acid sequence together with its V-gene family, and reads lacking a unique V-gene family were excluded. A later analysis removed 592 highly shared, low-generation-probability nucleotide sequences to deal with suspected cross-contamination and a sequencing artifact. In a later analysis, a clonal expansion index for each public chain was calculated from normalized within-repertoire ranks of inferred template counts. A later analysis computed generation probabilities with a VDJ recombination model fitted to out-of-frame rearrangements, and checked the results against IGoR. In a later analysis, TCR-TCR, TCR-HLA and TCR-CMV co-occurrence was scored with hypergeometric tests, and a repertoire-size bias correction was applied to TCR pairs. False discovery rates were estimated in a later analysis by permuting HLA or CMV assignments 20 times. In a later analysis, co-occurring TCRs were grouped using DBSCAN, with TCRdist sequence similarity added in when clustering inside HLA-allele-positive subsets. Co-occurrence clustering excluded repertoires with fewer than 30,000 or more than 120,000 public chains, plus five with anomalous nucleotide sharing. TCRdb limited this immuneACCESS table to in-frame rearrangements with V and J called. A share of clones is missing; checked studies link under half to unresolved V genes, and the rest is unexplained. V, J and clone size were drawn from that table, and D and trimming were deduced from the DNA. This sample lists under 200,000 clones; roughly 80% were detected once. 7% to 9.5% of the sample belongs to the ten largest clones.

The cohort consisted of some 730 healthy bone marrow donors. At the time of sampling, every cohort member was nominally healthy, though immune exposures that went unrecorded were likely present. The donor tested CMV seropositive and was one of the 289 seropositive cohort members. A peripheral blood sample was provided by each donor, and peripheral blood mononuclear cells were used for TCR beta sequencing. The Qiagen DNeasy Blood Extraction Kit was used to extract genomic DNA from the blood cell samples. Sequencing used PBMCs. The sequence is built from TRBV28 and TRBJ2-7; 6 matching bases give a weak D call of TRBD1. This clonotype was sampled from a male donor in good health and CMV-seropositive. The sequence in DNA is TGTGCCCACGAGAGGGGGACCGAGCAGTACTTC. Protein translation: CAHERGTEQYF.